Included here is one TCR beta chain sequence, with context. The sample is drawn from a study of cytomegalovirus exposure and HLA in healthy donors. CDR1 MGHRA and CDR2 YSYEKL come from the germline V gene. This CDR3 has 15 amino acids. V trimming: 1 base; J trimming: 9 bases; junction bases outside the gene matches: 6. The PCR ran on 60 Vbeta and 13 Jbeta primers. TCRdb's table, derived via immunoSEQ multiplex PCR, lists solely in-frame clones and lacks some. The sample has roughly 150,000 clones; 80% are singletons. Sequenced input: PBMCs. The receptor was derived from a woman in her forties in good health and CMV-seronegative. The chain carries TRBV4-1 and TRBJ2-1, with 10 nucleotides matching TRBD2. As DNA, the CDR3 is TGCGCCAGCAGCCAAGGGGCTAGCGGGAGACCTGAGCAGTTCTTC. Amino acids: CASSQGASGRPEQFF.